Shown below are 23 T cell receptor beta chains from a single sample sequenced in a study of blood T cells in healthy people across ages. With a J-beta primer mix and a sample-barcoded 5' primer, a second PCR ran roughly 6 to 11 cycles. TCRdb re-called the 5' RACE reads with MiXCR, one entry per CDR3 protein. Of over 1,300,000 distinct CDR3 sequences listed, 59% were seen once; the top ten hold about 6.7%. Material: blood. The source of these receptors is a man aged 18 to 35 in good health.

As for this clonotype: A much larger clone is a single base away; this may be a read error. Because the CDR3's place on the DNA is in doubt, the DNA is left out and the CDR3 is given as listed by TCRdb. The chain joins TRBV5-1 to TRBJ2-7; TRBD1, as called in the table, went unchecked against the DNA. A total of 13 residues make up the CDR3, ends included. Germline V gene data show CDR1 as SGHRS and CDR2 as YFSETQ. CDR3 region: CASSFGQGSGRYF.

This chain links TRBV12-3 or TRBV12-4 with TRBJ2-6; D call uncertain. V gave up 3 bases and J gave up 4 bases, with 10 bases separating them. CDR3 size: 15 residues. CDR3: CASSFLQAGANVLTF. The CDR3 DNA reads as TGTGCCAGCAGTTTCCTGCAAGCCGGGGCCAACGTCCTGACTTTC.

The chain recombines TRBV6-1 with TRBJ1-2; D is perhaps TRBD1 (5 bases). Germline CDR1 is MNHNS and CDR2 is SASEGT. CDR3 size: 14 residues. The V gene lost 4 bases and the J gene lost 2 bases, with 11 bases spanning the gap. The CDR3 loop reads CASSVYRTNYGYTF. The CDR3 DNA reads TGTGCCAGCAGTGTATACAGGACGAACTATGGCTACACCTTC.

The CDR3 DNA reads TGTGCCAGCACCCAGGGGGGCGGCCAGCCCCAGCATTTT. The encoded protein is CASTQGGGQPQHF. The chain is built from TRBV27 and TRBJ1-5; 7 bases are a match to TRBD1. Germline CDR1 reads MNHEY; CDR2 reads SMNVEV (reference sequence). Unmatched junction bases numbered 7, after V lost 7 bases and J lost 7 bases. The CDR3 extends over 13 amino acids.

The chain links TRBV4-1 to TRBJ2-2, with D possibly called TRBD1 or TRBD2 (6 bases each). CDR1 MGHRA and CDR2 YSYEKL come from the germline V gene. The V end lost 3 bases, the J end lost 3 bases, and 14 bases lay between the germline ends. The CDR3 is 16 amino acids. CDR3: CASSHSGGHYTGELFF. The CDR3, as DNA: TGCGCCAGCAGCCATAGTGGGGGGCATTACACCGGGGAGCTGTTTTTT.

This rearrangement joins TRBV18 to TRBJ2-1, with D uncertain. The CDR3 has 15 residues. V gave up 2 bases and J gave up 4 bases, with 12 bases separating them. Germline CDR1 KGHSH, CDR2 LQKENI. The CDR3, as DNA: TGTGCCAGCTCACCAGTTCCAGGCGAATACAATGAGCAGTTCTTC. It specifies CASSPVPGEYNEQFF.

A few counts support this clonotype. The rearrangement uses TRBV10-3 and TRBJ2-3; 8 bases are a match to TRBD2. The germline CDR1 and CDR2 sequences are ENHRY and SYGVKD. The CDR3 loop spans 15 amino acids. V shed 5 bases, J shed 2 bases, and the junction held 6 bases outside the gene matches. The CDR3 region has the DNA TGTGCCATCAGTTCCTTAGCGGGATTCACAGATACGCAGTATTTT. The encoded protein is CAISSLAGFTDTQYF.

J is TRBJ2-7 and V is TRBV7-9; 7 bases fit TRBD2. With V trimmed by 0 bases and J by 3 bases, 5 bases remained unmatched. The germline CDR1 and CDR2 sequences are SEHNR and FQNEAQ (reference sequence). This CDR3 is 15 amino acids long. The CDR3 DNA reads TGTGCCAGCAGCTTAGCGCGGGAGATGCGCTACGAGCAGTACTTC. The encoded protein is CASSLAREMRYEQYF. The whole variable domain, remainder taken from reference TRBV7-9 and TRBJ2-7, is DTGVSQNPRHKITKRGQNVTFRCDPISEHNRLYWYRQTLGQGPEFLTYFQNEAQLEKSRLLSDRFSAERPKGSFSTLEIQRTEQGDSAMYLCASSLAREMRYEQYFGPGTRLTVT.

This clonotype was counted once. This rearrangement joins TRBV5-1 to TRBJ1-6, with 9 bases fitting TRBD1. CDR3 length: 16 residues. CDR1 is SGHRS and CDR2 is YFSETQ in the germline V gene. V gave up 4 bases and J gave up 5 bases; unmatched junction bases: 7. CDR3 nucleotide sequence: TGCGCCAGCAGCCTCCGGGACAGGGTCGATAATTCACCCCTCCACTTT. It codes for CASSLRDRVDNSPLHF.

The rearrangement uses TRBV6-5 and TRBJ2-1, with 11 bases identical to TRBD2. From germline, CDR1 is MNHEY and CDR2 SVGAGI. The junction had 7 bases not matched to a gene; V was cut back by 7 bases and J by 5 bases. The CDR3 is 15 amino acids. The CDR3 DNA follows: TGTGCCAGCACTAGCGGGGGGAGGCTAAACAATGAGCAGTTCTTC. It yields the protein CASTSGGRLNNEQFF.

The V and J genes are TRBV29-1 and TRBJ1-2, with D maybe TRBD1 (5 bases). V was trimmed by 6 bases and J by 3 bases, leaving 8 bases between them. The CDR3 runs 11 residues. Per germline, CDR1 SQVTM and CDR2 ANQGSEA. The CDR3 DNA sequence: TGCAGCGTGAGAGGGGACTATGGCTACACCTTC. Its protein is CSVRGDYGYTF.

The gene calls are TRBV5-1 and TRBJ2-7, with 7 bases lining up with TRBD2. CDR3 length: 16 amino acids. The junction had 13 bases not matched to a gene; V was cut back by 4 bases and J by 3 bases. In germline, CDR1 is SGHRS, CDR2 YFSETQ. The CDR3 coding sequence is TGCGCCAGCAGCCGAGGGATTGAGCGGGGTTACTACGAGCAGTACTTC. Residues: CASSRGIERGYYEQYF. The full variable domain, in which reference TRBV5-1 and TRBJ2-7 provide the parts outside the CDR3, is KAGVTQTPRYLIKTRGQQVTLSCSPISGHRSVSWYQQTPGQGLQFLFEYFSETQRNKGNFPGRFSGRQFSNSRSEMNVSTLELGDSALYLCASSRGIERGYYEQYFGPGTRLTVT.

The chain couples TRBV20-1 to TRBJ2-2; the D gene is possibly TRBD1 (5 bases). From germline, CDR1 is DFQATT and CDR2 SNEGSKA (reference sequence). CDR3 length: 14 amino acids. Between the trimmed V and J ends, which lost 0 bases and 0 bases, there was a span of 5 bases. CDR3 sequence: CSAREGPNTGELFF. The CDR3 DNA sequence: TGCAGTGCTAGAGAGGGGCCGAACACCGGGGAGCTGTTTTTT.

The chain recombines TRBV27 with TRBJ1-1; D may be TRBD1 (5 bases). Germline V gives CDR1 MNHEY, CDR2 SMNVEV (reference sequence). The CDR3 is made up of 13 amino acids. V lost 5 bases to trimming and J lost 6 bases, with 13 bases between them. Here the CDR3 DNA reads TGTGCCAGCAGTGACGATGGAGGGGCTGAAGCTTTCTTT. As protein: CASSDDGGAEAFF.

The rearrangement joins TRBV19 to TRBJ1-2; tentatively, D is TRBD1 (5 bases). Germline CDR1 is LNHDA and CDR2 is SQIVND (reference sequence). The CDR3 runs to 15 residues. Trimming pared 7 bases from V and 8 bases from J, leaving 23 bases between. As DNA, the CDR3 is TGTGCCAGTAATATCCTGGGACCGTCGGGATTCGGCTACACCTTC. Amino acids: CASNILGPSGFGYTF.

This clonotype has just a few counts. The V gene is TRBV27, the J gene TRBJ2-6; D gene ambiguous. CDR3 length: 16 amino acids. With 3 bases removed from V and 0 bases from J, the gap between germline ends came to 9 bases. CDR1 and CDR2 from the germline V gene are MNHEY and SMNVEV (reference sequence). CDR3: CASSLADTSGANVLTF. CDR3 bases: TGTGCCAGCAGTTTGGCTGACACCTCTGGGGCCAACGTCCTGACTTTC.

V is TRBV5-1 and J is TRBJ2-7; D unclear. Germline V CDR1 and CDR2: SGHRS, YFSETQ. V lost 0 bases and J lost 4, with 14 bases in between. The CDR3 is 15 amino acids. For the CDR3, the DNA is TGCGCCAGCAGCTTGGGGCGCCCCTTGAATTACGAGCAGTACTTC. Amino acid sequence: CASSLGRPLNYEQYF.

This clonotype occurred once. One end of the junction fails to match germline, which may point to a read error. This chain links TRBV12-3 or TRBV12-4 with TRBJ2-3; no clear D gene. The CDR3 covers 12 residues. The CDR3 loop reads CATILSTDTEYF. As DNA, the CDR3 is TGTGCCACCATCCTAAGCACAGATACGGAGTATTTT.

The rearrangement joins TRBV15 to TRBJ2-5; no definite D call. The germline V gene encodes CDR1 LNHNV and CDR2 YYDKDF (reference sequence). V dropped 1 base and J dropped 0 bases, with 3 bases sitting between them. This CDR3 has 13 amino acids. CDR3 nucleotides: TGTGCCACCAGCAGAGTCGACCAAGAGACCCAGTACTTC. Its protein product is CATSRVDQETQYF.

The V gene is TRBV12-3 or TRBV12-4, the J gene TRBJ2-3, with TRBD2 as a possible D gene (6 bases). The CDR3 has 16 amino acids. Between the trimmed V and J ends, which lost 6 bases and 2 bases, there was a span of 18 bases. The CDR3 region is CASSLGASDYTDTQYF. The CDR3 DNA reads as TGTGCCAGCAGCCTAGGGGCTAGCGACTACACAGATACGCAGTATTTT.

This clonotype has more than one count but fewer than ten. The chain links TRBV11-3 to TRBJ2-2, with D perhaps TRBD2 (7 bases). With 5 bases removed from V and 3 bases from J, the gap between germline ends came to 10 bases. This CDR3 has 14 residues. Germline CDR1 and CDR2: SGHNT and YENEEA. The DNA for the CDR3 is TGTGCCAGCAGCCCGGGGGGCCACACCGGGGAGCTGTTTTTT. It translates to CASSPGGHTGELFF.

The rearrangement links TRBV6-2 or TRBV6-3 to TRBJ2-7, with 7 nucleotides matching TRBD2. The length of the CDR3 is 15 residues. Germline CDR1 is MNHEY and CDR2 is SVGEGT. V shed 5 bases and J 4 bases; nucleotides not matched to a gene: 11. The CDR3 nucleotides are TGTGCCAGCAGTAATCGAGCGGGACTGACATACGAGCAGTACTTC. Amino acid sequence: CASSNRAGLTYEQYF.

This clonotype was counted between two and nine times. The J gene is TRBJ2-7, the V gene TRBV4-2; the match to TRBD1 covers 12 bases. V lost 5 bases to trimming and J lost 6 bases; unmatched junction nucleotides: 5. CDR3 length equals 14 residues. The V gene's germline CDR1 is LGHNA and CDR2 YNFKEQ. The chain's CDR3 is CASSFGTGGSEQYF. For the CDR3, the DNA is TGTGCCAGCAGCTTCGGGACAGGGGGCTCCGAGCAGTACTTC.